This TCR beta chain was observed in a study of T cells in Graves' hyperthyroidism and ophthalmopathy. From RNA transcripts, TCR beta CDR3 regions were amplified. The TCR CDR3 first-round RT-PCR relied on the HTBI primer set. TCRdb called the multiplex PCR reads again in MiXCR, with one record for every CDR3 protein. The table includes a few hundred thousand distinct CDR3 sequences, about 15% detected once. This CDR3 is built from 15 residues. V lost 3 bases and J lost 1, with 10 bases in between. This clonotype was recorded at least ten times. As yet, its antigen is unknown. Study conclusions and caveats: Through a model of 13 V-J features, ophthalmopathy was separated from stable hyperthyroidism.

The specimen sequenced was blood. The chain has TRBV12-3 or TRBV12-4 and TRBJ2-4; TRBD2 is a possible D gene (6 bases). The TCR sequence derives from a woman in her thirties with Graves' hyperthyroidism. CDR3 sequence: CASSFRGMAKNIQYF. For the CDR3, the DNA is TGTGCCAGCAGTTTTCGGGGGATGGCCAAAAACATTCAGTACTTC.